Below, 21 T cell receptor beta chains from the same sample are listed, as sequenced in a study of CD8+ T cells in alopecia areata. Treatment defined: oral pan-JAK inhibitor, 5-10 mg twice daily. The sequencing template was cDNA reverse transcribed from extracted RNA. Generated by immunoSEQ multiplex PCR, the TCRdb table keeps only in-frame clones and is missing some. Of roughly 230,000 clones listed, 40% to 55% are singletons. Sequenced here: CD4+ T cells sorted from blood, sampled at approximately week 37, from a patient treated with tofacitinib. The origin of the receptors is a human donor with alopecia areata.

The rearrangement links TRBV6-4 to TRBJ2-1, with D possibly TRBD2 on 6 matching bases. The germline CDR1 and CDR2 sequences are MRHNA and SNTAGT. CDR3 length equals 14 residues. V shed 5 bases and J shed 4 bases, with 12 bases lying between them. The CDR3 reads CASSWTNGYNEQFF. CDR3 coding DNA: TGTGCCAGCAGTTGGACTAACGGATACAATGAGCAGTTCTTC.

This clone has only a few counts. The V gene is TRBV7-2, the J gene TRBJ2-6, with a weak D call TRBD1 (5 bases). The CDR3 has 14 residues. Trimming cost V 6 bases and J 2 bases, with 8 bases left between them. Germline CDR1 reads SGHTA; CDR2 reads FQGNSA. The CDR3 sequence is CASRGAAGANVLTF. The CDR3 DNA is TGTGCCAGCAGAGGGGCAGCTGGGGCCAACGTCCTGACTTTC.

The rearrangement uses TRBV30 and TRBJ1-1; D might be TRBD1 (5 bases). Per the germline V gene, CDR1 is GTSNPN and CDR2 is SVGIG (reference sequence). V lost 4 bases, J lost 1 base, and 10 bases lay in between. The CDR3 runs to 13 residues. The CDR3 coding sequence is TGTGCCTGGATGGCAGGGCGGAACACTGAAGCTTTCTTT. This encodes CAWMAGRNTEAFF.

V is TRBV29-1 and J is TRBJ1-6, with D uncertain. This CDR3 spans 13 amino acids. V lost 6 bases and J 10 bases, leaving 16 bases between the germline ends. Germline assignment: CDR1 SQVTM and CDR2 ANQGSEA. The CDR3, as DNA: TGCAGCGTCGCCCTCCCTTTAGGGTCACCCCTCCACTTT. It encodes CSVALPLGSPLHF. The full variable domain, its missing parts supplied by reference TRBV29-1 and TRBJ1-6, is SAVISQKPSRDICQRGTSLTIQCQVDSQVTMMFWYRQQPGQSLTLIATANQGSEATYESGFVIDKFPISRPNLTFSTLTVSNMSPEDSSIYLCSVALPLGSPLHFGNGTRLTVT.

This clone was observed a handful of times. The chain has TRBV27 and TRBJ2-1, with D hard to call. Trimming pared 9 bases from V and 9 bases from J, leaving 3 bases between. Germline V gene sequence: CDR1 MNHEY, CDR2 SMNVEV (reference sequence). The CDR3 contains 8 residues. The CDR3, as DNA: TGTGCCAGGGGTGAGCAGTTCTTC. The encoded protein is CARGEQFF.

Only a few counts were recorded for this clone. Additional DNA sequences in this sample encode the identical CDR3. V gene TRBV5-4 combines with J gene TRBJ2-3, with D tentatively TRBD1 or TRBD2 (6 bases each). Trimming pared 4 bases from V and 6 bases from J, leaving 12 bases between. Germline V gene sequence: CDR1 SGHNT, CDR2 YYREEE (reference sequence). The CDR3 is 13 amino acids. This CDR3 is CASSLRGGDTQYF. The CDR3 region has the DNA TGTGCCAGCAGCCTCCGAGGGGGGGATACGCAGTATTTT.

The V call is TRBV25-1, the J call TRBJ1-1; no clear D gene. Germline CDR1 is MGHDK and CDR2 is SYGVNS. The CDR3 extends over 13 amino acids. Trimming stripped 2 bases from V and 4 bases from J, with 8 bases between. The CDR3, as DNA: TGTGCCAGCAGTGAAGCAGTAGGCACTGAAGCTTTCTTT. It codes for CASSEAVGTEAFF.

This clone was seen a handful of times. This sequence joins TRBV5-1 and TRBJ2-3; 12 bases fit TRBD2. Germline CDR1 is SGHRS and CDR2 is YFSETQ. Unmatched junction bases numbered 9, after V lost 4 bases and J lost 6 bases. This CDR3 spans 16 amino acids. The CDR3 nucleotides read TGCGCCAGCAGCCCGACTAGCGGGAGCCAAGCCGATACGCAGTATTTT. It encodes CASSPTSGSQADTQYF.

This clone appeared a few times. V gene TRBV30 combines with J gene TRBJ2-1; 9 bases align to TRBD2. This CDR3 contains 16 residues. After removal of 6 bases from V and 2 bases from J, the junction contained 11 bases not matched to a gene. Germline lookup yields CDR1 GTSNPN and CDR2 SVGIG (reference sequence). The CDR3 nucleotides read TGTGCCTGCCCAGGGGGTAGCGGGGGCACCTACAATGAGCAGTTCTTC. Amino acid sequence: CACPGGSGGTYNEQFF. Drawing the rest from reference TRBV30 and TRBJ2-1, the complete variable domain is SQTIHQWPATLVQPVGSPLSLECTVEGTSNPNLYWYRQAAGRGLQLLFYSVGIGQISSEVPQNLSASRPQDRQFILSSKKLLLSDSGFYLCACPGGSGGTYNEQFFGPGTRLTVL.

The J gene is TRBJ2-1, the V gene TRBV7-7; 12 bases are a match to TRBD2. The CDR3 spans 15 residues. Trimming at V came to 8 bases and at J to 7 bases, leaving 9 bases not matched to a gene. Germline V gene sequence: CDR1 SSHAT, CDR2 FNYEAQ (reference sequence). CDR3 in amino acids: CASSASGRAGNEQFF. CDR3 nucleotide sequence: TGTGCCAGCTCCGCTAGCGGGAGGGCCGGGAATGAGCAGTTCTTC.

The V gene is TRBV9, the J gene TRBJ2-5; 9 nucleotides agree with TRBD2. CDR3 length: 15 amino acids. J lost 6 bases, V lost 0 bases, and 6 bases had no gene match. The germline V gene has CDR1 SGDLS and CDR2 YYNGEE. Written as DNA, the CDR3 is TGTGCCAGCAGCGTAGCGGCGGGAGGGCCGCAGACCCAGTACTTC. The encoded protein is CASSVAAGGPQTQYF.

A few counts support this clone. The CDR3 loop reads CSVVEREGLLNEQYF. CDR3 bases: TGCAGCGTCGTAGAGCGGGAGGGCCTTTTGAACGAGCAGTACTTC. This chain joins TRBV29-1 and TRBJ2-7; 10 nucleotides line up with TRBD2. The CDR3 extends over 15 amino acids. With 6 bases clipped from V and 5 bases from J, the junction kept 13 bases outside the gene matches. The germline V gene encodes CDR1 SQVTM and CDR2 ANQGSEA.

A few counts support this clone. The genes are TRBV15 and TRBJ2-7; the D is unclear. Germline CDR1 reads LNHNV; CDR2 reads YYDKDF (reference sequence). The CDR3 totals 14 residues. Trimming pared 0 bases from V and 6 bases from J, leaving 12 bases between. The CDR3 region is CATSRDLVGPEQYF. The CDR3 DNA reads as TGTGCCACCAGCAGAGATCTAGTAGGGCCCGAGCAGTACTTC.

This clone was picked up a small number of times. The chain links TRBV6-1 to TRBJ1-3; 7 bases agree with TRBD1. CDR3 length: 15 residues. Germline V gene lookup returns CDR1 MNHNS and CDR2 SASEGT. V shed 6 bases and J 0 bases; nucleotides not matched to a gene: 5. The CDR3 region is CASSPGQRSGNTIYF. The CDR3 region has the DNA TGTGCCAGCAGCCCGGGACAGCGCTCTGGAAACACCATATATTTT.

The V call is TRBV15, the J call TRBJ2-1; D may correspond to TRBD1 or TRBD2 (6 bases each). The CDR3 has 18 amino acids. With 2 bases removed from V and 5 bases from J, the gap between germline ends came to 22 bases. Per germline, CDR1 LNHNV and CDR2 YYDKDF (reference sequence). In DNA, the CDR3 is TGTGCCACCAGCAGACTTGGGGGCGGGGCCCGACTGAACAATGAGCAGTTCTTC. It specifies CATSRLGGGARLNNEQFF.

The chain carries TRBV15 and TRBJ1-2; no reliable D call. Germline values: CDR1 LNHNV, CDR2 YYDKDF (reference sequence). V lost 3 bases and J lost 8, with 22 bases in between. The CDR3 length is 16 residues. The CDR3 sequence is CATSSSIGVRWNGYTF. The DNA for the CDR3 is TGTGCCACCAGCAGCAGTATTGGGGTTCGATGGAACGGCTACACCTTC.

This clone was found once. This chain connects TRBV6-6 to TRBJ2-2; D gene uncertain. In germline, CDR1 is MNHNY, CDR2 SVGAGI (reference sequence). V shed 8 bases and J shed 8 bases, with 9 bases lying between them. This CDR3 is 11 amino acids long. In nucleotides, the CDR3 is TGTGCCAGCGGAGTTACTGGGGAGCTGTTTTTT. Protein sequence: CASGVTGELFF.

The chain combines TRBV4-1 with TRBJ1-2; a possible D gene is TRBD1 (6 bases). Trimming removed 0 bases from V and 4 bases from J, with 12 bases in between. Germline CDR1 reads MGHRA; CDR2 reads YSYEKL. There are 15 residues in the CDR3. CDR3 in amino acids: CASSQDPGAAYGYTF. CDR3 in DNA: TGCGCCAGCAGCCAAGATCCGGGGGCTGCCTATGGCTACACCTTC.

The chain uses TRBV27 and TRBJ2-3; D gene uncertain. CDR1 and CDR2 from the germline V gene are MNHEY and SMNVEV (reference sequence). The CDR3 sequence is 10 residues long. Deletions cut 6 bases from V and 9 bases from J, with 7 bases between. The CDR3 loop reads CASRGETQYF. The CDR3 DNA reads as TGTGCCAGCAGGGGTGAAACGCAGTATTTT.

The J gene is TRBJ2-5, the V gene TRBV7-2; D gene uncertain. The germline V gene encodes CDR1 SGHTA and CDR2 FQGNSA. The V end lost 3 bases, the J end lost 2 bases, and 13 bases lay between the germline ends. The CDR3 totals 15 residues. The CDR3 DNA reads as TGTGCCAGCAGCTTCGATTCACTTCTACAAGAGACCCAGTACTTC. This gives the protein CASSFDSLLQETQYF.

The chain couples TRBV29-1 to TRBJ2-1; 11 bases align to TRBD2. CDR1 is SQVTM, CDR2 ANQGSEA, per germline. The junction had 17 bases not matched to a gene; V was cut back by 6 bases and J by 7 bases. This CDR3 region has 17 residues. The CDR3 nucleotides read TGCAGCGTCGGGAGGGGGAAACTAGCGGGAGTCGGGAATGAGCAGTTCTTC. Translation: CSVGRGKLAGVGNEQFF.